Presented here are 2 T cell receptor beta chains from one specimen sequenced in a study of blood T cell repertoires in COVID-19. Sequencing used immunoSEQ multiplex PCR; TCRdb keeps in-frame clones, though not all of them. The sample includes 350,000 to 400,000 clones, around 89% seen only once; the top ten take under 4%. The sequenced sample was peripheral blood. The receptors here all came from a woman younger than 45 with COVID-19, enrolled during active disease.

This chain uses TRBV2 with TRBJ2-3; D not resolved. Looked up from germline, CDR1 is SNHLY and CDR2 is FYNNEI. Trimming took off 4 bases at V and 0 bases at J, with 11 bases between the two ends. The CDR3 is made up of 15 amino acids. The CDR3 bases are TGTGCCAGCAGTGTGGAGAAAACTAGCACAGATACGCAGTATTTT. This translates into CASSVEKTSTDTQYF.

This clone rates as medium-sized. The chain has TRBV4-1 and TRBJ2-5; D perhaps matches TRBD2 (6 bases). CDR1 and CDR2 (germline): MGHRA, YSYEKL. This CDR3 is 15 amino acids long. V was cut by 0 bases and J by 7 bases, with 15 bases left in between. In DNA form, the CDR3 reads TGCGCCAGCAGCCAAGAGACGGGACTCCTAGGGACCCAGTACTTC. As protein: CASSQETGLLGTQYF.